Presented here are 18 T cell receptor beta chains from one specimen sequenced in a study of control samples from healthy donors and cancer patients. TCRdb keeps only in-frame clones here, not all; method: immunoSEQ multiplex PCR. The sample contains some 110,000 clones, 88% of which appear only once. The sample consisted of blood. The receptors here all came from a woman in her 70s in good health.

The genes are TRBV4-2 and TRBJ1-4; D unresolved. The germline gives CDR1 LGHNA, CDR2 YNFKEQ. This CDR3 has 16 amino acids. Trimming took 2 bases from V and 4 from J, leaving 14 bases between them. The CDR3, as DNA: TGTGCCAGCAGCCAATTGGAGGACGTCGGTAATGAAAAACTGTTTTTT. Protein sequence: CASSQLEDVGNEKLFF.

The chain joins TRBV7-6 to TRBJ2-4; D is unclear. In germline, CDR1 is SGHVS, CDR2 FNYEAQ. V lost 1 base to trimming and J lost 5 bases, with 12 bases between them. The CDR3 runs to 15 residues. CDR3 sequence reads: CASSLVDGFENIQYF. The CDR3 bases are TGTGCCAGCAGCTTAGTCGATGGTTTTGAAAACATTCAGTACTTC.

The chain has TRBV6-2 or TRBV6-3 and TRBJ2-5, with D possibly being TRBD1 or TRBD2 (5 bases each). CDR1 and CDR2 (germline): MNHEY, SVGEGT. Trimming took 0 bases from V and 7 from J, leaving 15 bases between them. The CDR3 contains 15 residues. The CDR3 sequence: CASSYSGTTLGTQYF. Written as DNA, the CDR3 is TGTGCCAGCAGTTACTCTGGGACCACCTTGGGGACCCAGTACTTC.

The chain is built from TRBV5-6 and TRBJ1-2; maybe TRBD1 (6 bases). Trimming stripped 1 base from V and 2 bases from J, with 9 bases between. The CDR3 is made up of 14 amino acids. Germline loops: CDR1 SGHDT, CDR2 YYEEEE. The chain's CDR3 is CASSLSQGNYGYTF. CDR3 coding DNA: TGTGCCAGCAGCTTGAGTCAGGGGAACTATGGCTACACCTTC.

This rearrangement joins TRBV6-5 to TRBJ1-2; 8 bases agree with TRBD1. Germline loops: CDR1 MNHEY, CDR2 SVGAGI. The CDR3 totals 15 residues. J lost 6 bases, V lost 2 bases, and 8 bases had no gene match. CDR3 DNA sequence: TGTGCCAGCAGTTACGGCTCAGGGGGCGCGAATGGCTACACCTTC. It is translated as CASSYGSGGANGYTF.

The CDR3 here is CASSESGGLYTQYF. CDR3 DNA sequence: TGTGCCAGCAGTGAAAGCGGGGGGTTGTATACGCAGTATTTT. The gene calls are TRBV2 and TRBJ2-3; 9 nucleotides match TRBD2. Trimming at V came to 2 bases and at J to 7 bases, leaving 4 bases not matched to a gene. Germline lookup yields CDR1 SNHLY and CDR2 FYNNEI. This CDR3 comprises 14 residues.

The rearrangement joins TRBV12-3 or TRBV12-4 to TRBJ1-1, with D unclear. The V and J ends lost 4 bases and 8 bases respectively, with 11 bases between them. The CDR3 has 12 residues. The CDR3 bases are TGTGCCAGCAGTTGGGCCAAACTAGAAGCTTTCTTT. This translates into CASSWAKLEAFF.

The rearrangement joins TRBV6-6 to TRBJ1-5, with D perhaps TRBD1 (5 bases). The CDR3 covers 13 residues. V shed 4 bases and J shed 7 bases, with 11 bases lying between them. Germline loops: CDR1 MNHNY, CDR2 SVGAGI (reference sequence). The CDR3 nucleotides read TGTGCCAGCAGTTCCAGGGCAGGGCAGCCCCAGCATTTT. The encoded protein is CASSSRAGQPQHF.

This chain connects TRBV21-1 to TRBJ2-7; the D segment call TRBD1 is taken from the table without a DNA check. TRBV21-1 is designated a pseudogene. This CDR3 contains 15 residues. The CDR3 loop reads CASSNLDRVGYEQYF. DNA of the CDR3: TGTGCCAGCAGCAATCTCGACAGGGTAGGCTACGAGCAGTACTTC.

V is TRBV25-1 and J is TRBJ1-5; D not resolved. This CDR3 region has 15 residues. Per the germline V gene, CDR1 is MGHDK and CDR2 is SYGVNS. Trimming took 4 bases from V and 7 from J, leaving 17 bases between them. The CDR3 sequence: CASSAAQFSEQPQHF. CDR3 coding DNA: TGTGCCAGCAGTGCGGCCCAATTCTCGGAACAGCCCCAGCATTTT.

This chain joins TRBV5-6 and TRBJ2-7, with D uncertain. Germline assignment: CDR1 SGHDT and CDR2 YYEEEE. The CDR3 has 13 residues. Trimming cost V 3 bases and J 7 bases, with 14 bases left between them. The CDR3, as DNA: TGTGCCAGCAGCTGGGGTCCCCCTGGGGAGCAGTACTTC. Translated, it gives CASSWGPPGEQYF. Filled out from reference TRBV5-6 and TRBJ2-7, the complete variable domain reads DAGVTQSPTHLIKTRGQQVTLRCSPKSGHDTVSWYQQALGQGPQFIFQYYEEEERQRGNFPDRFSGHQFPNYSSELNVNALLLGDSALYLCASSWGPPGEQYFGPGTRLTVT.

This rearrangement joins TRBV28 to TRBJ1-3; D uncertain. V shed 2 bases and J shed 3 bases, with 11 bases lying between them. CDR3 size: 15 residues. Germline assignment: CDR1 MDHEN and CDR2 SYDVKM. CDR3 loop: CASSLPVGGGNTIYF. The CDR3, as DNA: TGTGCCAGCAGTTTACCCGTGGGAGGTGGAAACACCATATATTTT.

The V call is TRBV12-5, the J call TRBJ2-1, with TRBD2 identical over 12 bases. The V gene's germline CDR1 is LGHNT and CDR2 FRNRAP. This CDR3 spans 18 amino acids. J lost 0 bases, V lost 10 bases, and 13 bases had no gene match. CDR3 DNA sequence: TGTGCTACTCTGGGGCTAGCGGGGGGGGCTGGCTCCTACAATGAGCAGTTCTTC. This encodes CATLGLAGGAGSYNEQFF.

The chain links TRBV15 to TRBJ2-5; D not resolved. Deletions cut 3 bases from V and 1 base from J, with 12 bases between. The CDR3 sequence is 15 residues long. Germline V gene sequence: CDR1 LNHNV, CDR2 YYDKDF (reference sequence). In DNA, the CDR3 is TGTGCCACCAGCAGGGAAGACGAGAGCCAAGAGACCCAGTACTTC. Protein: CATSREDESQETQYF.

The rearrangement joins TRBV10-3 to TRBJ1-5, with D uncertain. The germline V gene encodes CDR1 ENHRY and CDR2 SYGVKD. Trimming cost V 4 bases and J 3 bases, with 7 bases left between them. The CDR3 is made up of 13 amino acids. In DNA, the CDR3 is TGTGCCATCAGTGCCAACCCCAATCAGCCCCAGCATTTT. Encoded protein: CAISANPNQPQHF.

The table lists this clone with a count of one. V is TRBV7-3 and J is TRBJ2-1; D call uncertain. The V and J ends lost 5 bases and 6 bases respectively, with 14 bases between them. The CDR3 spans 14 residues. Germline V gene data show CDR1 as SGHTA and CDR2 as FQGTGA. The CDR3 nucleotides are TGTGCCAGCAGCGCGGACCTATTGGGCAATGAGCAGTTCTTC. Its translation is CASSADLLGNEQFF.

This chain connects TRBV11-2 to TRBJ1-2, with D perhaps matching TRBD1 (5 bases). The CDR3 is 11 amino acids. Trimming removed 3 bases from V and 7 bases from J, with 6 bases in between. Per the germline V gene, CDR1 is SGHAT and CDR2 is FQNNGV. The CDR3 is CASSFGAGYTF. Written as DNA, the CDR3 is TGTGCCAGCAGCTTCGGGGCTGGCTACACCTTC.

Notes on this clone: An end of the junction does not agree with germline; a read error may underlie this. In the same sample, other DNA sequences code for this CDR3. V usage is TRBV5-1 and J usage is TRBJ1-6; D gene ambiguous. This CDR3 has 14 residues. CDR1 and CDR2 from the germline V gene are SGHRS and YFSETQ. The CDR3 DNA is TGCGCCAGCAGCTTTACACCCGAAAATTCACCCCTCCATTTT. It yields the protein CASSFTPENSPLHF.